This T cell receptor beta chain was observed in a study of PD-1 blockade in classical Hodgkin lymphoma. Specified time point: cycle 4 day 1 (C4D1), after around six weeks of nivolumab. Following autologous stem cell transplantation, relapse occurred in every patient, and exposure to brentuximab vedotin varied. Libraries were prepared by immunoSEQ multiplex PCR; TCRdb keeps only in-frame clonotypes and omits some of them. This repertoire shows more than 40,000 clones, 80% found once; its top ten account for under 20%. With regard to this clone: Its antigen is currently unknown.

The germline gives CDR1 MNHNS, CDR2 SASEGT. This CDR3 comprises 15 residues. V shed 5 bases, J shed 8 bases, and the junction held 9 bases outside the gene matches. Study-level findings and limits: Nothing has yet pinned down what causes the repertoire differences, possibly disease activity or prior therapy.

J is TRBJ2-1 and V is TRBV6-1; TRBD2 matches 10 bases. The input for sequencing was peripheral blood mononuclear cells (PBMCs), taken before the fourth cycle of nivolumab. The clonotype was recovered from a human donor with classical Hodgkin lymphoma. Written as DNA, the CDR3 is TGTGCCAGCAGTATAGGGACTAGCGCAGTGGATGAGCAGTTCTTC. Amino acids: CASSIGTSAVDEQFF.